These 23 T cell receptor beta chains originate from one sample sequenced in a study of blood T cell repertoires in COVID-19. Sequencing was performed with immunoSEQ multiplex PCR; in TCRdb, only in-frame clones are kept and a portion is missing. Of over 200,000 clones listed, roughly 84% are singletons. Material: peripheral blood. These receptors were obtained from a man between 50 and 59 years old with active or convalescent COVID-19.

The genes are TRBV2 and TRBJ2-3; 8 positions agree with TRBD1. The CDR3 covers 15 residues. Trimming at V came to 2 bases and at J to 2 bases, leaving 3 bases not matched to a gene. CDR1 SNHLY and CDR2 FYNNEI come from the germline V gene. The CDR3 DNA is TGTGCCAGCAGTGAACGACAGGGGAACACAGATACGCAGTATTTT. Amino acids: CASSERQGNTDTQYF.

CDR3 sequence (DNA): TGTGCCTGGAGTGTAGCTTGGGAGACCCAGTACTTC. Translating it yields CAWSVAWETQYF. This chain joins TRBV30 and TRBJ2-5; the D is unclear. The CDR3 totals 12 residues. V lost 0 bases, J lost 5 bases, and 7 bases lay in between. Germline assignment: CDR1 GTSNPN and CDR2 SVGIG (reference sequence).

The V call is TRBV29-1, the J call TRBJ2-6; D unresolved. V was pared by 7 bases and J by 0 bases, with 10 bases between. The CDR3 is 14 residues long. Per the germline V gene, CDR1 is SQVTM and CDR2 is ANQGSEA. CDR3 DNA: TGCAGCGCCGCTGGCGGCTCTGGGGCCAACGTCCTGACTTTC. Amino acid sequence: CSAAGGSGANVLTF.

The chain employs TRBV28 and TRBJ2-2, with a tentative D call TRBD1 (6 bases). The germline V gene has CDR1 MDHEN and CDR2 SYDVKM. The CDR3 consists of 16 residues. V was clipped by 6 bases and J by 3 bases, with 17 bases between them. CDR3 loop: CASSPNDQGYTGELFF. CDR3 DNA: TGTGCCAGCAGCCCTAACGACCAGGGGTACACCGGGGAGCTGTTTTTT.

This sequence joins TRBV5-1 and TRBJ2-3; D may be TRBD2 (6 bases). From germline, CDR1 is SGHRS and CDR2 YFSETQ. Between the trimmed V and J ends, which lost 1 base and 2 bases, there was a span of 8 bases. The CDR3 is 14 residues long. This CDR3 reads CASSLRDFTDTQYF. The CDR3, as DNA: TGCGCCAGCAGCTTGCGGGACTTCACAGATACGCAGTATTTT. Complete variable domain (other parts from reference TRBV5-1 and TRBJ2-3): KAGVTQTPRYLIKTRGQQVTLSCSPISGHRSVSWYQQTPGQGLQFLFEYFSETQRNKGNFPGRFSGRQFSNSRSEMNVSTLELGDSALYLCASSLRDFTDTQYFGPGTRLTVL.

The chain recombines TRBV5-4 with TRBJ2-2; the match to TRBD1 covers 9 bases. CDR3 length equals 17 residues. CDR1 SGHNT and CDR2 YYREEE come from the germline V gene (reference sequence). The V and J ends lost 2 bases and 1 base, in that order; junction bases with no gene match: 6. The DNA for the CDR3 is TGTGCCAGCAGCTTTCCCGGGACAGGGATGAACACCGGGGAGCTGTTTTTT. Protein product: CASSFPGTGMNTGELFF.

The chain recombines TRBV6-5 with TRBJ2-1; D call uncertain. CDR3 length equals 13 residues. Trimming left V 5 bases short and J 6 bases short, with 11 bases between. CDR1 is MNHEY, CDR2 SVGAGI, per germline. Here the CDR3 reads CASSLQPGNEQFF. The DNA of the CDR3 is TGTGCCAGCAGTCTACAGCCCGGCAATGAGCAGTTCTTC.

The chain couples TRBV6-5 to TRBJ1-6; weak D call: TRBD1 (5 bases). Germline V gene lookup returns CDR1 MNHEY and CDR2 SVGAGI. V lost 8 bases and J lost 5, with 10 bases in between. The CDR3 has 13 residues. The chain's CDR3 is CASSQVDNSPLHF. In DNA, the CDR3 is TGTGCCAGCTCACAGGTCGATAATTCACCCCTCCACTTT.

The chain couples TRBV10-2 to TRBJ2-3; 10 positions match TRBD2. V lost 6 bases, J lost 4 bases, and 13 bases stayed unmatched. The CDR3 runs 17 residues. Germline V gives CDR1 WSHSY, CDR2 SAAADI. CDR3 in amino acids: CASRASQGLAEADTQYF. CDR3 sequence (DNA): TGCGCCAGCAGGGCCTCCCAAGGACTAGCGGAGGCAGATACGCAGTATTTT.

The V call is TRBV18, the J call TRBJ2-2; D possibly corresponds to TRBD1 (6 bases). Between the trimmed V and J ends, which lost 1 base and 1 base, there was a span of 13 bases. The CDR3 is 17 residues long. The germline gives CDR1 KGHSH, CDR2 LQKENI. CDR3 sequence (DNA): TGTGCCAGCTCACCACTTTTTTCCAGGGGGAACACCGGGGAGCTGTTTTTT. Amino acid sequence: CASSPLFSRGNTGELFF.

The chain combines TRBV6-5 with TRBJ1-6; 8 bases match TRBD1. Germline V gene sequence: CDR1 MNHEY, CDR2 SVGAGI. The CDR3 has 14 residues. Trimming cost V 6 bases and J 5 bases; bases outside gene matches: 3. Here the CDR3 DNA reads TGTGCCAGCAGCCAGGGGGCAAATAATTCACCCCTCCACTTT. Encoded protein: CASSQGANNSPLHF.

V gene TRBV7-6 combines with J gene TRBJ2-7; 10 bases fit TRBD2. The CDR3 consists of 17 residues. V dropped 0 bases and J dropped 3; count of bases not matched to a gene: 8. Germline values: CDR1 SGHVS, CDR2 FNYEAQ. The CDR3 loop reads CASSLASGGSGDYEQYF. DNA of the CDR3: TGTGCCAGCAGCTTAGCTAGCGGGGGGTCTGGGGACTACGAGCAGTACTTC.

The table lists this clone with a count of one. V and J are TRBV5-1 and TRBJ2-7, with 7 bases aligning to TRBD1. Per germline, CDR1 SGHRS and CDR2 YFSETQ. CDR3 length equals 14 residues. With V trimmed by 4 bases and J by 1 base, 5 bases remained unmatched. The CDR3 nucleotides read TGCGCCAGCAGCCCTACGACAGGGTCCTACGAGCAGTACTTC. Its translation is CASSPTTGSYEQYF.

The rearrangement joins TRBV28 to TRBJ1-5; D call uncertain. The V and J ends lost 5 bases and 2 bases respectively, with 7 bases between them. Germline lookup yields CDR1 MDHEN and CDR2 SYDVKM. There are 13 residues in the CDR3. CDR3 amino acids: CASSHGRNQPQHF. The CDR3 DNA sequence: TGTGCCAGCAGTCATGGCCGCAATCAGCCCCAGCATTTT.

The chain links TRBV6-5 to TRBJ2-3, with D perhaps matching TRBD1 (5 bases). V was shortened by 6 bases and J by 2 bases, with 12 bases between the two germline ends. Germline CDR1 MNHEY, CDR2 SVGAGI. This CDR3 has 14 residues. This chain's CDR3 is CASRAGRATDTQYF. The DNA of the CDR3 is TGTGCCAGCAGGGCTGGCAGGGCCACAGATACGCAGTATTTT.

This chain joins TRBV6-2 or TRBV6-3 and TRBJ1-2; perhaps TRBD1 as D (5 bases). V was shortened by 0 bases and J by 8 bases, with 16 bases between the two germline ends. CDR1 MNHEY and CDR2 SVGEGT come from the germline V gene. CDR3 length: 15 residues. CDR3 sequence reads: CASSYSGQGTAGYTF. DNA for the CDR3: TGTGCCAGCAGTTACTCGGGGCAGGGTACCGCCGGCTACACCTTC.

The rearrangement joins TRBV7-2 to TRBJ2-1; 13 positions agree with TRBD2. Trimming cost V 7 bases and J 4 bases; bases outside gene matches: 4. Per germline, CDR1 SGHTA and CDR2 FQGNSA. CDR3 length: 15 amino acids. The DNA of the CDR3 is TGTGCCAGCACCCCGGGACTAGCGGGGTACAATGAGCAGTTCTTC. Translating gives CASTPGLAGYNEQFF. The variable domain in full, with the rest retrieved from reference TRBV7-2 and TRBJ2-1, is GAGVSQSPSNKVTEKGKDVELRCDPISGHTALYWYRQSLGQGLEFLIYFQGNSAPDKSGLPSDRFSAERTGGSVSTLTIQRTQQEDSAVYLCASTPGLAGYNEQFFGPGTRLTVL.

The CDR3 region is CASSPRRQAYEQYF. The CDR3 DNA follows: TGTGCCAGCTCCCCCCGAAGGCAGGCTTACGAGCAGTACTTC. The chain links TRBV2 to TRBJ2-7; D not resolved. Germline CDR1 is SNHLY and CDR2 is FYNNEI. The CDR3 runs to 14 residues. The V end was cut by 8 bases, the J end by 4 bases, with 18 bases between.

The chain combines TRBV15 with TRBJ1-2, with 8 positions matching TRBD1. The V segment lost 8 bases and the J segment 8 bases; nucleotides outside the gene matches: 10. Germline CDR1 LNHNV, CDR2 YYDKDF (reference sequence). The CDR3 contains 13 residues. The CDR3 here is CATSPDRGWGYTF. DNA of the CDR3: TGTGCCACCTCCCCCGACAGGGGTTGGGGCTACACCTTC.

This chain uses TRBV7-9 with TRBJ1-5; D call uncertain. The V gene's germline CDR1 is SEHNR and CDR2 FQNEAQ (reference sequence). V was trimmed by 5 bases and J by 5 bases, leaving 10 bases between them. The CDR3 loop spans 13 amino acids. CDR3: CASSPSGDQPQHF. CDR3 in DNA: TGTGCCAGCAGCCCTTCAGGTGATCAGCCCCAGCATTTT.

CDR3: CASSLATSGTDTQYF. CDR3 DNA sequence: TGTGCCAGCAGCTTGGCAACTAGCGGCACAGATACGCAGTATTTT. The chain joins TRBV5-6 to TRBJ2-3; 7 bases fit TRBD2. CDR3 size: 15 residues. The V segment lost 0 bases and the J segment 1 base; nucleotides outside the gene matches: 2. Germline V gene data show CDR1 as SGHDT and CDR2 as YYEEEE. The full variable domain, with the rest looked up from reference TRBV5-6 and TRBJ2-3, is DAGVTQSPTHLIKTRGQQVTLRCSPKSGHDTVSWYQQALGQGPQFIFQYYEEEERQRGNFPDRFSGHQFPNYSSELNVNALLLGDSALYLCASSLATSGTDTQYFGPGTRLTVL.

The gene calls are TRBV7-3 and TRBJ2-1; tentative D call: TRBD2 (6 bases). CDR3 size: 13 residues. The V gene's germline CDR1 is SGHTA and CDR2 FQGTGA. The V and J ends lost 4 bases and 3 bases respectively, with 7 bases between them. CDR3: CASSSGDYNEQFF. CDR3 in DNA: TGTGCCAGCAGCTCGGGAGACTACAATGAGCAGTTCTTC.

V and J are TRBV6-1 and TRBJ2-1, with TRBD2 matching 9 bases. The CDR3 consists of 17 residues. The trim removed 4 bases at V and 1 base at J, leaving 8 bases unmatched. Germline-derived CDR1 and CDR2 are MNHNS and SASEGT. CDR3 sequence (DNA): TGTGCCAGCAGTGCGGCGGTGGCGGGGGGGTCCTACAATGAGCAGTTCTTC. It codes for CASSAAVAGGSYNEQFF.